Following are 26 T cell receptor beta chains from one sample sequenced in a study of CD8+ T cells in alopecia areata. Following extraction, RNA underwent reverse transcription to cDNA, which served as the sequencing template. The repertoire was sequenced with immunoSEQ multiplex PCR; TCRdb's copy has only in-frame clones and lacks some. The sample has 110,000 or so clones, around two fifths seen once; the top ten hold about 3.1%. The sample taken for sequencing was CD4+ T cells sorted from blood. These receptors were collected from a human donor with alopecia areata.

The chain uses TRBV29-1 and TRBJ1-2; no clear D gene. CDR1 and CDR2 from the germline V gene are SQVTM and ANQGSEA. The V gene lost 7 bases and the J gene lost 6 bases, with 21 bases spanning the gap. The CDR3 runs to 14 residues. CDR3 coding DNA: TGCAGCGATAAAAGGACGGATGATGATGATGGCTACACCTTC. Residues: CSDKRTDDDDGYTF.

In its sample, this clone was seen many times. CDR3 residues: CASSPDGQSYGYTF. CDR3 coding DNA: TGTGCCAGCAGCCCCGACGGACAGAGCTATGGCTACACCTTC. The V call is TRBV7-9, the J call TRBJ1-2; D possibly corresponds to TRBD1 (6 bases). Germline V gene data show CDR1 as SEHNR and CDR2 as FQNEAQ (reference sequence). Trimming took off 5 bases at V and 4 bases at J, with 14 bases between the two ends. The CDR3 consists of 14 residues.

CDR3 sequence: CASSHPGQHYEQYF. The CDR3 coding sequence is TGCGCCAGCAGCCACCCCGGACAGCACTACGAGCAGTACTTC. This chain connects TRBV4-1 to TRBJ2-7, with D perhaps matching TRBD1 (6 bases). Germline loops: CDR1 MGHRA, CDR2 YSYEKL. The CDR3 sequence is 14 residues long. V dropped 3 bases and J dropped 3 bases, with 12 bases sitting between them.

The table lists this clone with a few counts. The V and J genes are TRBV10-2 and TRBJ1-5; TRBD1 aligns across 12 bases. V trimming: 10 bases; J trimming: 7 bases; junction bases outside the gene matches: 17. The germline CDR1 and CDR2 sequences are WSHSY and SAAADI. The CDR3 consists of 17 residues. CDR3 coding DNA: TGCGCCACCTGGGACCCGGGACAGGGGGCGATGGGGCAGCCCCAGCATTTT. It yields the protein CATWDPGQGAMGQPQHF.

The chain recombines TRBV5-1 with TRBJ2-3, with a tentative D call TRBD1 (6 bases). The CDR3 length is 14 residues. Deletions cut 0 bases from V and 4 bases from J, with 9 bases between. From germline, CDR1 is SGHRS and CDR2 YFSETQ. CDR3 DNA: TGCGCCAGCAGCTTGGCAACAGGGCCAGATACGCAGTATTTT. This encodes CASSLATGPDTQYF.

The CDR3 coding sequence is TGCAGCGTTGAATTTATGGGACTCGGTTACTACAATGAGCAGTTCTTC. It yields the protein CSVEFMGLGYYNEQFF. The chain carries TRBV29-1 and TRBJ2-1; TRBD2 might be the D (6 bases). V shed 2 bases and J shed 3 bases, with 17 bases lying between them. CDR1 SQVTM and CDR2 ANQGSEA come from the germline V gene. The CDR3 is 16 residues long.

This clone was recorded a few times. The rearrangement joins TRBV29-1 to TRBJ1-1, with D perhaps matching TRBD1 (5 bases). The V end lost 7 bases, the J end lost 4 bases, and 13 bases lay between the germline ends. The CDR3 spans 12 residues. Germline V CDR1 and CDR2: SQVTM, ANQGSEA. CDR3 protein: CSAGTGATEAFF. The CDR3 region has the DNA TGCAGCGCCGGGACGGGCGCCACTGAAGCTTTCTTT.

The chain combines TRBV19 with TRBJ2-7; D gene unclear. Germline CDR1 and CDR2: LNHDA and SQIVND (reference sequence). The V end was cut by 4 bases, the J end by 1 base, with 14 bases between. The length of the CDR3 is 15 residues. CDR3 bases: TGTGCCAGTAGTACACCAGTAATTGAATCCTACGAGCAGTACTTC. It codes for CASSTPVIESYEQYF.

This clone was detected a few times. This chain connects TRBV18 to TRBJ2-7; no clear D. V was trimmed by 5 bases and J by 4 bases, leaving 6 bases between them. CDR3 length: 11 residues. Germline V CDR1 and CDR2: KGHSH, LQKENI. CDR3 DNA sequence: TGTGCCAGCTCATTAAAATACGAGCAGTACTTC. Translating gives CASSLKYEQYF.

V and J are TRBV27 and TRBJ1-1, with D perhaps TRBD1 (5 bases). Trimming stripped 8 bases from V and 0 bases from J, with 13 bases between. The length of the CDR3 is 14 residues. Germline-derived CDR1 and CDR2 are MNHEY and SMNVEV (reference sequence). CDR3: CASRPQEMNTEAFF. The CDR3 DNA follows: TGTGCCAGCCGTCCACAGGAGATGAACACTGAAGCTTTCTTT.

The rearrangement joins TRBV29-1 to TRBJ2-1, with 7 bases that match TRBD2. After removal of 6 bases from V and 1 base from J, the junction contained 3 bases not matched to a gene. Looked up from germline, CDR1 is SQVTM and CDR2 is ANQGSEA. The CDR3 covers 13 residues. CDR3 residues: CSVHSGSYNEQFF. The CDR3 region has the DNA TGCAGCGTCCATAGCGGGTCCTACAATGAGCAGTTCTTC.

The chain is built from TRBV7-9 and TRBJ1-5; no firm D call. The CDR3 is 13 amino acids. From germline, CDR1 is SEHNR and CDR2 FQNEAQ (reference sequence). With 5 bases removed from V and 4 bases from J, the gap between germline ends came to 9 bases. CDR3: CASSLRGNQPQHF. The CDR3 region has the DNA TGTGCCAGCAGCCTCCGAGGGAATCAGCCCCAGCATTTT. Combining the CDR3 with reference TRBV7-9 and TRBJ1-5 gives the whole variable domain DTGVSQNPRHKITKRGQNVTFRCDPISEHNRLYWYRQTLGQGPEFLTYFQNEAQLEKSRLLSDRFSAERPKGSFSTLEIQRTEQGDSAMYLCASSLRGNQPQHFGDGTRLSIL.

The chain recombines TRBV6-6 with TRBJ2-3; D may be TRBD2 (5 bases). The length of the CDR3 is 14 residues. The V gene's germline CDR1 is MNHNY and CDR2 SVGAGI (reference sequence). Trimming took off 6 bases at V and 2 bases at J, with 12 bases between the two ends. The CDR3 nucleotides read TGTGCCAGCAGCCCACGGGGTGACACAGATACGCAGTATTTT. Protein sequence: CASSPRGDTDTQYF.

The rearrangement links TRBV6-5 to TRBJ2-5; 10 bases agree with TRBD1. CDR1 and CDR2 from the germline V gene are MNHEY and SVGAGI. The CDR3 runs to 15 residues. The trim removed 5 bases at V and 4 bases at J, leaving 7 bases unmatched. The CDR3 loop is CASSRRDRGGETQYF. In DNA form, the CDR3 reads TGTGCCAGCAGTCGCCGGGACAGGGGTGGAGAGACCCAGTACTTC.

The V and J genes are TRBV14 and TRBJ2-1; D gene unclear. Trimming took off 0 bases at V and 4 bases at J, with 4 bases between the two ends. The germline CDR1 and CDR2 sequences are SGHDN and FVKESK. This CDR3 is 13 amino acids long. The CDR3, as DNA: TGTGCCAGCAGCCAAGATCAGTACAATGAGCAGTTCTTC. Translated: CASSQDQYNEQFF.

A few counts support this clone. The V call is TRBV29-1, the J call TRBJ1-1, with unresolved D. The CDR3 loop spans 10 amino acids. Germline assignment: CDR1 SQVTM and CDR2 ANQGSEA. V was trimmed by 2 bases and J by 4 bases, leaving 2 bases between them. CDR3 region: CSVECTEAFF. Here the CDR3 DNA reads TGCAGCGTTGAATGCACTGAAGCTTTCTTT.

This clone has a handful of counts. The rearrangement uses TRBV29-1 and TRBJ2-1; tentatively, D is TRBD2 (5 bases). Germline V CDR1 and CDR2: SQVTM, ANQGSEA. CDR3 length: 12 residues. This CDR3 reads CSSSAQRDEQFF. The CDR3 DNA follows: TGCAGTAGTAGCGCCCAAAGGGATGAGCAGTTCTTC.

The chain carries TRBV4-3 and TRBJ2-1; TRBD1 aligns across 9 bases. Unmatched junction bases numbered 5, after V lost 4 bases and J lost 1 base. CDR1 is LGHNA, CDR2 YSLEER, per germline. The length of the CDR3 is 16 residues. The CDR3 loop is CASSRDRGFSYNEQFF. DNA of the CDR3: TGCGCCAGCAGCCGAGACAGGGGGTTTTCCTACAATGAGCAGTTCTTC.

The V and J genes are TRBV5-1 and TRBJ2-2; TRBD1 might be the D (5 bases). This CDR3 is 16 amino acids long. Trimming removed 4 bases at V and 2 bases at J, with 15 bases between. Germline CDR1 SGHRS, CDR2 YFSETQ. CDR3 sequence: CASSPLTTANTGELFF. Written as DNA, the CDR3 is TGCGCCAGCAGCCCCTTAACGACAGCAAACACCGGGGAGCTGTTTTTT.

This clone appeared a single time. The V gene is TRBV7-9, the J gene TRBJ1-2; D is uncertain. Per germline, CDR1 SEHNR and CDR2 FQNEAQ (reference sequence). The CDR3 contains 12 residues. Trimming shortened V by 6 bases and J by 2 bases, and 7 bases separated the two germline ends. The CDR3: CASRLLNYGYTF. DNA for the CDR3: TGTGCCAGCAGACTCCTCAACTATGGCTACACCTTC.

The CDR3, as DNA: TGTGCCAGCAGCGTCGGGACTCCGTCCTTCCAAGAGACCCAGTACTTC. As protein: CASSVGTPSFQETQYF. The chain recombines TRBV5-4 with TRBJ2-5, with a possible D match to TRBD2 (6 bases). This CDR3 has 16 residues. Germline V lookup: CDR1 SGHNT, CDR2 YYREEE (reference sequence). Trimming cost V 4 bases and J 1 base, with 17 bases left between them.

The chain joins TRBV7-9 to TRBJ2-2; D unclear. V dropped 5 bases and J dropped 0 bases, with 13 bases sitting between them. This CDR3 contains 16 residues. CDR1 and CDR2 from the germline V gene are SEHNR and FQNEAQ (reference sequence). In nucleotides, the CDR3 is TGTGCCAGCAGCGCAAGACTGTTCGCGAACACCGGGGAGCTGTTTTTT. Amino acids: CASSARLFANTGELFF.

The gene calls are TRBV5-1 and TRBJ1-2; no clear D gene. Germline CDR1 and CDR2: SGHRS and YFSETQ. Trimming took 0 bases from V and 4 from J, leaving 7 bases between them. The CDR3 runs to 13 residues. CDR3 DNA: TGCGCCAGCAGCTTGGACGGCCGCTATGGCTACACCTTC. Translated: CASSLDGRYGYTF.

The V gene is TRBV29-1, the J gene TRBJ2-1; tentatively, D is TRBD2 (5 bases). V lost 4 bases and J lost 0, with 16 bases in between. The CDR3 is 16 residues long. Germline loops: CDR1 SQVTM, CDR2 ANQGSEA. CDR3 sequence reads: CSVVVATPLSYNEQFF. As DNA, the CDR3 is TGCAGCGTTGTAGTAGCGACGCCTCTCTCCTACAATGAGCAGTTCTTC.

This chain's CDR3 is CASSPRGGQSTDTQYF. The CDR3 DNA is TGTGCCAGCAGCCCTAGAGGGGGACAGAGCACAGATACGCAGTATTTT. The chain employs TRBV9 and TRBJ2-3; 7 bases are a match to TRBD1. The CDR3 spans 16 residues. The ends lost 4 bases at V and 0 bases at J; junction bases unmatched: 8. Germline V gives CDR1 SGDLS, CDR2 YYNGEE.

The chain recombines TRBV29-1 with TRBJ2-3, with 7 bases fitting TRBD1. With V trimmed by 7 bases and J by 4 bases, 14 bases remained unmatched. This CDR3 spans 15 amino acids. In germline, CDR1 is SQVTM, CDR2 ANQGSEA. CDR3 residues: CSAPFRDRAPDTQYF. The CDR3 nucleotides are TGCAGCGCTCCATTTAGGGACAGAGCGCCAGATACGCAGTATTTT.